The 29 T cell receptor beta chains in this list originate from one sample, sequenced in a study of persistence of HIV-infected CD4 T cells. Stimulation used around 10 ug/mL lysate from CMV-infected fibroblasts. Sorted nonresponding memory CD4+ T cells were CD40L-negative, CD69-negative, CD45RO-high. The immunoSEQ assay was version 4, run in survey mode. The repertoire was sequenced with immunoSEQ multiplex PCR; TCRdb's copy has only in-frame clones and lacks some. The table includes 25,000 to 30,000 clones, more than 75% detected once. For these receptors, no antigen is known. Sequenced material: CD4+ T cells sorted from PBMCs after roughly 19-hour stimulation, taken from a patient who received antiretroviral therapy. These receptors came from an adult woman with HIV who was CMV-seropositive.

V is TRBV30 and J is TRBJ1-3, with D tentatively TRBD1 (6 bases). This CDR3 region has 13 residues. CDR1 is GTSNPN and CDR2 is SVGIG in the germline V gene (reference sequence). V was shortened by 4 bases and J by 2 bases, with 9 bases between the two germline ends. CDR3 protein: CAWISGAGNTIYF. In nucleotides, the CDR3 is TGTGCCTGGATTTCAGGGGCTGGAAACACCATATATTTT.

This clone appeared a single time. The rearrangement joins TRBV12-3 or TRBV12-4 to TRBJ1-5, with 8 positions matching TRBD1. Trimming took 6 bases from V and 6 from J; bases not matched to a gene: 4. This CDR3 is built from 13 residues. The CDR3 sequence is CASSQDRVQPQHF. The DNA of the CDR3 is TGTGCCAGCAGCCAGGACAGGGTTCAGCCCCAGCATTTT.

The genes are TRBV7-8 and TRBJ2-3; 13 bases map to TRBD2. Per the germline V gene, CDR1 is SGHVS and CDR2 is FQNEAQ. Trimming took 5 bases from V and 9 from J; bases not matched to a gene: 14. The CDR3 has 17 amino acids. This chain's CDR3 is CASSNTLTSGGARTQYF. DNA for the CDR3: TGTGCCAGCAGCAACACCCTTACTAGCGGGGGGGCCCGAACGCAGTATTTT.

This rearrangement joins TRBV4-2 to TRBJ2-7; 8 nucleotides line up with TRBD1. The germline gives CDR1 LGHNA, CDR2 YNFKEQ. The CDR3 runs to 19 residues. V lost 3 bases to trimming and J lost 5 bases; unmatched junction nucleotides: 21. CDR3 coding DNA: TGTGCCAGCAGCCACGGTTTAACGGGACAGGATCGGATTAGGAACGAGCAGTACTTC. It specifies CASSHGLTGQDRIRNEQYF.

This clone was picked up a small number of times. This sample also contains other DNA sequences that code for the same CDR3. The chain employs TRBV5-5 and TRBJ1-2; no reliable D call. Per germline, CDR1 SGHKS and CDR2 YYEKEE (reference sequence). The CDR3 sequence is 13 residues long. The V gene lost 5 bases and the J gene lost 2 bases, with 10 bases spanning the gap. The CDR3 protein is CASSPDGNYGYTF. The CDR3 DNA reads TGTGCCAGCAGTCCAGACGGAAACTATGGCTACACCTTC.

This chain connects TRBV10-3 to TRBJ1-2; D perhaps matches TRBD1 (5 bases). CDR3 length: 17 residues. Trimming stripped 3 bases from V and 2 bases from J, with 19 bases between. Germline CDR1 is ENHRY and CDR2 is SYGVKD. CDR3 loop: CAISDRDATASNYGYTF. The CDR3 DNA reads TGTGCCATCAGTGACCGGGACGCAACAGCATCCAACTATGGCTACACCTTC.

The chain has TRBV5-5 and TRBJ1-3; D is possibly TRBD1 (5 bases). The CDR3 has 16 amino acids. The V gene's germline CDR1 is SGHKS and CDR2 YYEKEE (reference sequence). V lost 4 bases and J 3 bases, leaving 17 bases between the germline ends. The CDR3 region is CASSGGRALGGNTIYF. Written as DNA, the CDR3 is TGTGCCAGCAGCGGGGGACGGGCTCTCGGTGGAAACACCATATATTTT.

Here the CDR3 reads CASSLDREAGELFF. The CDR3 DNA follows: TGCGCCAGCAGCTTGGACAGGGAGGCCGGGGAGCTGTTTTTT. The J gene is TRBJ2-2, the V gene TRBV5-1; tentatively, D is TRBD1 or TRBD2 (6 bases each). V dropped 0 bases and J dropped 6 bases, with 9 bases sitting between them. CDR1 is SGHRS, CDR2 YFSETQ, per germline. This CDR3 has 14 residues.

This clone was detected only a few times. The rearrangement links TRBV6-6 to TRBJ1-2, with unresolved D. Trimming took 6 bases from V and 7 from J, leaving 15 bases between them. The CDR3 loop spans 13 amino acids. Germline CDR1 reads MNHNY; CDR2 reads SVGAGI (reference sequence). CDR3 DNA: TGTGCCAGCAGCTCCTCCGACGGGCTTGGCTACACCTTC. Amino acids: CASSSSDGLGYTF.

The rearrangement uses TRBV7-2 and TRBJ2-2; D possibly corresponds to TRBD2 (6 bases). Germline CDR1 and CDR2: SGHTA and FQGNSA. Trimming removed 1 base at V and 1 base at J, with 10 bases between. CDR3 length: 16 amino acids. The CDR3 region is CASSLVGSGNTGELFF. The CDR3 nucleotides read TGTGCCAGCAGCTTAGTCGGTAGCGGGAACACCGGGGAGCTGTTTTTT. Drawing the rest from reference TRBV7-2 and TRBJ2-2, the complete variable domain is GAGVSQSPSNKVTEKGKDVELRCDPISGHTALYWYRQSLGQGLEFLIYFQGNSAPDKSGLPSDRFSAERTGGSVSTLTIQRTQQEDSAVYLCASSLVGSGNTGELFFGEGSRLTVL.

V usage is TRBV6-5 and J usage is TRBJ1-2; D call uncertain. This CDR3 is 14 amino acids long. Trimming cost V 6 bases and J 4 bases, with 15 bases left between them. Germline loops: CDR1 MNHEY, CDR2 SVGAGI. CDR3 bases: TGTGCCAGCAGACGGGGTACGGGTGGCTATGGCTACACCTTC. Translation gives CASRRGTGGYGYTF.

The CDR3 loop is CASSVTSGGAYNEQFF. The CDR3 DNA sequence: TGTGCCAGCAGTGTGACTAGCGGGGGGGCTTACAATGAGCAGTTCTTC. The chain is built from TRBV2 and TRBJ2-1, with TRBD2 matching over 14 bases. CDR3 size: 16 residues. CDR1 and CDR2 from the germline V gene are SNHLY and FYNNEI. The V gene end was trimmed by 4 bases and the J gene end by 4 bases; junction bases not matched to a gene: 3.

The V and J genes are TRBV19 and TRBJ1-1; D is possibly TRBD1 (5 bases). V lost 3 bases and J lost 4, with 15 bases in between. The germline CDR1 and CDR2 sequences are LNHDA and SQIVND (reference sequence). The CDR3 runs to 15 residues. The CDR3 bases are TGTGCCAGTAGTATCTCGGGGATGGGGGGCACTGAAGCTTTCTTT. Protein: CASSISGMGGTEAFF. The whole variable domain, remainder taken from reference TRBV19 and TRBJ1-1, is DGGITQSPKYLFRKEGQNVTLSCEQNLNHDAMYWYRQDPGQGLRLIYYSQIVNDFQKGDIAEGYSVSREKKESFPLTVTSAQKNPTAFYLCASSISGMGGTEAFFGQGTRLTVV.

The rearrangement joins TRBV9 to TRBJ2-6; TRBD1 or TRBD2 may be the D gene (5 bases each). The V gene's germline CDR1 is SGDLS and CDR2 YYNGEE. CDR3 size: 18 residues. Deletions cut 5 bases from V and 3 bases from J, with 21 bases between. The CDR3 nucleotides read TGTGCCAGCAGTGAGACCTCGGGACGTCCGCGTGGGGCCAACGTCCTGACTTTC. This translates into CASSETSGRPRGANVLTF.

This chain uses TRBV5-6 with TRBJ2-7; no definite D call. V was pared by 4 bases and J by 2 bases, with 13 bases between. From germline, CDR1 is SGHDT and CDR2 YYEEEE. The CDR3 consists of 14 residues. The CDR3 loop reads CASSTNPAAYEQYF. CDR3 coding DNA: TGTGCCAGCAGCACGAATCCTGCAGCCTACGAGCAGTACTTC.

In this sample, this clone turned up once. V gene TRBV27 combines with J gene TRBJ2-7; the D is unclear. Trimming left V 4 bases short and J 5 bases short, with 15 bases between. The germline V gene has CDR1 MNHEY and CDR2 SMNVEV (reference sequence). The CDR3 has 14 amino acids. CDR3 bases: TGTGCCAGCAGTTCCCCTCGTAGCTTCCACGAGCAGTACTTC. Protein sequence: CASSSPRSFHEQYF.

This chain connects TRBV29-1 to TRBJ1-1; 11 positions match TRBD1. Germline trimming cut 3 bases from V and 5 bases from J; bases unmatched to any gene: 5. CDR3 size: 14 residues. Looked up from germline, CDR1 is SQVTM and CDR2 is ANQGSEA. CDR3 DNA: TGCAGCGTTGATTATGGACAGGGGGCGACTGAAGCTTTCTTT. Protein product: CSVDYGQGATEAFF.

V gene TRBV2 combines with J gene TRBJ1-1, with 10 positions matching TRBD1. The CDR3 runs to 14 residues. Germline loops: CDR1 SNHLY, CDR2 FYNNEI. V gave up 4 bases and J gave up 8 bases; unmatched junction bases: 7. CDR3 region: CASSVPDRGTEAFF. The CDR3 DNA is TGTGCCAGCAGTGTCCCGGACAGGGGGACGGAAGCTTTCTTT.

The V call is TRBV5-6, the J call TRBJ2-3; D is unresolved. This CDR3 spans 14 amino acids. Trimming stripped 5 bases from V and 4 bases from J, with 14 bases between. Germline V gene lookup returns CDR1 SGHDT and CDR2 YYEEEE. For the CDR3, the DNA is TGTGCCAGCAGTAACGGCCGAGGAGCAGATACGCAGTATTTT. Translation: CASSNGRGADTQYF.

The chain is built from TRBV5-1 and TRBJ2-6; D is uncertain. The germline CDR1 and CDR2 sequences are SGHRS and YFSETQ. The V end lost 0 bases, the J end lost 0 bases, and 4 bases lay between the germline ends. This CDR3 is 15 amino acids long. The CDR3 loop is CASSLEFSGANVLTF. CDR3 nucleotide sequence: TGCGCCAGCAGCTTGGAGTTCTCTGGGGCCAACGTCCTGACTTTC.

V usage is TRBV30 and J usage is TRBJ2-1; possible D gene TRBD1, 6 bases. The CDR3 consists of 12 residues. CDR1 is GTSNPN and CDR2 is SVGIG in the germline V gene (reference sequence). The V end lost 4 bases, the J end lost 6 bases, and 10 bases lay between the germline ends. DNA for the CDR3: TGTGCCTGGAAAGGGGGAATCAATGAGCAGTTCTTC. This codes for CAWKGGINEQFF.

J is TRBJ1-2 and V is TRBV7-8; 7 bases match TRBD1. The germline CDR1 and CDR2 sequences are SGHVS and FQNEAQ. This CDR3 is 16 amino acids long. V was clipped by 2 bases and J by 2 bases; unmatched bases: 8. The CDR3 DNA follows: TGTGCCAGCAGCTTACTTCGCCGACAGGGCAACTATGGCTACACCTTC. This codes for CASSLLRRQGNYGYTF.

CDR3 DNA sequence: TGTGCCTGGGGACGGACAGGGTTAATCGAGCAGTACGTC. Its protein is CAWGRTGLIEQYV. The V call is TRBV30, the J call TRBJ2-7, with 8 bases aligning to TRBD1. V gave up 5 bases and J gave up 6 bases; unmatched junction bases: 9. This CDR3 spans 13 amino acids. Germline values: CDR1 GTSNPN, CDR2 SVGIG (reference sequence).

V and J are TRBV28 and TRBJ2-1; TRBD1 matches 8 bases. Trimming took 2 bases from V and 8 from J; bases not matched to a gene: 8. From germline, CDR1 is MDHEN and CDR2 SYDVKM. The CDR3 is made up of 15 amino acids. CDR3 in amino acids: CASSLRSGGFDEQFF. Here the CDR3 DNA reads TGTGCCAGCAGTTTAAGGTCAGGGGGCTTCGATGAGCAGTTCTTC.

The rearrangement joins TRBV5-1 to TRBJ1-1; 8 bases agree with TRBD1. CDR3 length equals 14 residues. V lost 4 bases and J lost 0; bases outside the gene matches: 2. The germline CDR1 and CDR2 sequences are SGHRS and YFSETQ. For the CDR3, the DNA is TGCGCCAGCAGCCCGGGACAGGTGAACACTGAAGCTTTCTTT. Protein: CASSPGQVNTEAFF.

The V gene is TRBV2, the J gene TRBJ1-1, with 12 nucleotides matching TRBD1. Germline trimming cut 8 bases from V and 2 bases from J; bases unmatched to any gene: 6. CDR1 is SNHLY and CDR2 is FYNNEI in the germline V gene. The CDR3 sequence is 15 residues long. CDR3 amino acids: CASGDRGRINTEAFF. The DNA for the CDR3 is TGTGCCAGCGGGGACAGGGGGCGCATCAACACTGAAGCTTTCTTT.

This rearrangement joins TRBV2 to TRBJ2-2; 8 bases fit TRBD1. CDR1 SNHLY and CDR2 FYNNEI come from the germline V gene. Trimming took 2 bases from V and 5 from J; bases not matched to a gene: 13. The CDR3 spans 18 residues. CDR3 amino acids: CASSEKAVGNRGTGELFF. The CDR3 coding sequence is TGTGCCAGCAGTGAAAAGGCGGTTGGAAACAGGGGGACCGGGGAGCTGTTTTTT.

The rearrangement joins TRBV5-6 to TRBJ1-4, with D perhaps TRBD1 (6 bases). This CDR3 contains 14 residues. From germline, CDR1 is SGHDT and CDR2 YYEEEE. V was shortened by 4 bases and J by 4 bases, with 11 bases between the two germline ends. CDR3: CASSQGHVNEKLFF. The CDR3 DNA reads as TGTGCCAGCAGCCAGGGACACGTTAATGAAAAACTGTTTTTT.

The chain employs TRBV4-2 and TRBJ1-2; no clear D. Between the trimmed V and J ends, which lost 0 bases and 3 bases, there was a span of 8 bases. Germline CDR1 is LGHNA and CDR2 is YNFKEQ. The CDR3 consists of 14 residues. In nucleotides, the CDR3 is TGTGCCAGCAGCCAAGATTTGGCTGACTATGGCTACACCTTC. This codes for CASSQDLADYGYTF.